A selection of T cell receptor beta chains follows, all from one sample in a study of control samples from healthy donors and cancer patients. Measured with immunoSEQ multiplex PCR; TCRdb has only the in-frame clones, and not every one. This sample has about 130,000 clones, with roughly 90% found just once. The sample was blood. The receptors stem from a woman aged 45-65 years in good health. CDR3s include the opening cysteine and the closing phenylalanine or tryptophan. The order of the fields is D gene, J gene, clone size, V gene, CDR3 DNA, CDR3 protein. The D gene is left open where the match is weak. Part of the rows lack a size; the others show once, few, many or a class for expanded clones.

>-|TRBJ1-1|-|TRBV3-1/TRBV3-2
TGTGCCAGCAGCCAAGTGGAGGGTAGGACTGAAGCTTTCTTT
CASSQVEGRTEAFF
>TRBD1|TRBJ2-3|-|TRBV5-1
TGCGCCAGCAGCTTTGGACAGGGTGCAGATACGCAGTATTTT
CASSFGQGADTQYF
>-|TRBJ1-5|-|TRBV5-6
TGTGCCAGCAGCTTGGCGGCAGGTAGCAATCAGCCCCAGCATTTT
CASSLAAGSNQPQHF
>TRBD1|TRBJ2-1|-|TRBV28
TGTGCCAGCAGTTTAAGGACAGGGACTGAGCAGTTCTTC
CASSLRTGTEQFF
>TRBD1|TRBJ1-3|-|TRBV13
TGTGCCAGCAGCGCAAACAGGGGGCGAGTTGGAAACACCATATATTTT
CASSANRGRVGNTIYF
>-|TRBJ2-7|-|TRBV21-1
TGTGCCAGCAGCACCCACCGGGACAGACAGACCTACGAGCAGTACTTC
CASSTHRDRQTYEQYF
>TRBD1|TRBJ1-1|-|TRBV30
TGTGCCTGGTCAGGGACAGACGGTGAAGCTTTCTTT
CAWSGTDGEAFF
>-|TRBJ1-1|-|TRBV11-3
TGTGCCAGCAGCTTTTCCCCGAACACTGAAGCTTTCTTT
CASSFSPNTEAFF
>-|TRBJ1-1|-|TRBV28
TGTGCCAGCAGTTTCAGACGGAACACTGAAGCTTTCTTT
CASSFRRNTEAFF
>-|TRBJ1-1|-|TRBV6-5
TGTGCCAGCAGATATTTTCCCCAGGAGGACACTGAAGCTTTCTTT
CASRYFPQEDTEAFF
>-|TRBJ1-4|-|TRBV7-9
TGTGCCAGCAGCCGGCGGACCAGCGACGAAAAACTGTTTTTT
CASSRRTSDEKLFF
>-|TRBJ2-3|-|TRBV24-1
TGTGCCACCAGTGAGGACGGACTAACGTCCACAGATACGCAGTATTTT
CATSEDGLTSTDTQYF
>-|TRBJ1-6|-|TRBV28
TGTGCCAGCAGTTCGGGCAGCCTGGGGGAAAATTCACCCCTCCACTTT
CASSSGSLGENSPLHF
>TRBD1|TRBJ2-2|-|TRBV6-6
TGTGCCAGCAGCCACAGGGGTCCGCGGACCGGGGAGCTGTTTTTT
CASSHRGPRTGELFF
>TRBD1|TRBJ1-1|-|TRBV19
TGTGCCAGTAGTAGTAGGACAGGGGGCTCCTCTACTGAAGCTTTCTTT
CASSSRTGGSSTEAFF
>-|TRBJ2-2|-|TRBV6-5
TGTGCCAGCAGTTACTTTGCTTGGGGGACCGGGGAGCTGTTTTTT
CASSYFAWGTGELFF
>-|TRBJ1-2|-|TRBV6-1
TGTGCCAGCAGTGAAAGGGCAGGGAGTAATTATGGCTACACCTTC
CASSERAGSNYGYTF
>TRBD1|TRBJ2-4|-|TRBV19
TGTGCCAGTAGTATGCAGGGGGCGAACATTCAGTACTTC
CASSMQGANIQYF
>TRBD1|TRBJ1-5|-|TRBV19
TGTGCCAGTAGTACACAGGGGTGGAGCAATCAGCCCCAGCATTTT
CASSTQGWSNQPQHF
>TRBD2|TRBJ2-3|-|TRBV6-6
TGTGCCAGCGGGATCAGACTAGCGGGGGACACAGATACGCAGTATTTT
CASGIRLAGDTDTQYF
>TRBD2|TRBJ2-2|-|TRBV6-1
TGTGCCAGCAGTGAGTCCAGCGGGAGGGCCTTGGCCGGGGAGCTGTTTTTT
CASSESSGRALAGELFF
>-|TRBJ2-1|once|TRBV5-1
TGCGCCAGCAGCTTGGCGTCGCGGGGTGAGCAGTTCTTC
CASSLASRGEQFF
>-|TRBJ1-2|-|TRBV19
TGTGCCAGCGAGGGGAGGGGTGGCTACACCTTC
CASEGRGGYTF
>-|TRBJ1-1|once|TRBV7-2
TGTGCCAGCAGCTTAGTACTGGGGAACACTGAAGCTTTCTTT
CASSLVLGNTEAFF
>-|TRBJ1-6|-|TRBV30
TGTGCCTGGAGTGTTCAGAGGGGTACTTCACCCCTCCACTTT
CAWSVQRGTSPLHF
>-|TRBJ2-7|-|TRBV28
TGTGCCACCCAACGGGGCGCGGCGCAGTACTTC
CATQRGAAQYF
>-|TRBJ2-7|-|TRBV10-2
TGCGCCACTACAATGGGTTTGGGTCTATCCTACGAGCAGTACTTC
CATTMGLGLSYEQYF
>-|TRBJ2-7|-|TRBV27
TGTGCCAGCAGTCCCCAACAGGTAAAACCCTACGAGCAGTACTTC
CASSPQQVKPYEQYF
>-|TRBJ1-1|-|TRBV18
TGTGCCAGCTCACCACTCGGGCGAAGTGAAGCTTTCTTT
CASSPLGRSEAFF
>-|TRBJ2-7|few|TRBV14
TGTGCCAGCAGCCTGGTCCCTCGGAACGAGCAGTACTTC
CASSLVPRNEQYF
>-|TRBJ1-1|-|TRBV5-1
TGCGCCAGCAGCTTCTTGGGGCCAGAGAACACTGAAGCTTTCTTT
CASSFLGPENTEAFF
>-|TRBJ1-5|few|TRBV5-7
TGTGCCAGCAGCTTGGCCGGGGGCTTGAGCAATCAGCCCCAGCATTTT
CASSLAGGLSNQPQHF
>-|TRBJ1-5|once|TRBV30
TGTGCCTGGAGTACTCAGACCAATCAGCCCCAGCATTTT
CAWSTQTNQPQHF
>TRBD2|TRBJ2-3|-|TRBV2
TGTGCCAGCAGTGAAATTTTAGCGGGGGCAGATACGCAGTATTTT
CASSEILAGADTQYF
>-|TRBJ2-3|-|TRBV7-6
TGTGCCAGCAGCCTCGGAGGGGGGGGCACAGATACGCAGTATTTT
CASSLGGGGTDTQYF
>-|TRBJ1-6|once|TRBV27
TGTGCCAGCTCGAATAGGGGATTCTATAATTCACCCCTCCACTTT
CASSNRGFYNSPLHF